This T cell receptor (beta chain) emerged from a study of cytomegalovirus exposure and HLA in healthy donors. Sequencing used immunoSEQ multiplex PCR; TCRdb keeps in-frame clones, though not all of them. The sample records about 200,000 clones, roughly three quarters being singletons. CDR3 length equals 15 residues. V dropped 6 bases and J dropped 2; count of bases not matched to a gene: 8. CDR1 LNHDA and CDR2 SQIVND come from the germline V gene (reference sequence). The sample comprised PBMCs. The receptor was derived from a woman in her thirties in good health and CMV-seronegative. The V and J genes are TRBV19 and TRBJ2-7; 9 bases line up with TRBD1. CDR3 nucleotides: TGTGCCAGTAGCCGTCGGGGGGACAGGGCCTACGAGCAGTACTTC. Translation gives CASSRRGDRAYEQYF.